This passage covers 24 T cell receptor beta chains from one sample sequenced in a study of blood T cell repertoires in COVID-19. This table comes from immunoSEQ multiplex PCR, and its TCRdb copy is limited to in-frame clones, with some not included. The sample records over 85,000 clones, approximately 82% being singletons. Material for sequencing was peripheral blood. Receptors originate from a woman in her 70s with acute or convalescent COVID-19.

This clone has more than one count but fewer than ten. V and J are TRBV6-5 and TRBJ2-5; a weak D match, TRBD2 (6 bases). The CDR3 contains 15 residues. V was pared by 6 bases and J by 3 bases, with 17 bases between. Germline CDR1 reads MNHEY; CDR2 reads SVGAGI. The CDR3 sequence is CASRTGWGGKETQYF. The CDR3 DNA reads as TGTGCCAGCAGAACCGGTTGGGGAGGAAAAGAGACCCAGTACTTC.

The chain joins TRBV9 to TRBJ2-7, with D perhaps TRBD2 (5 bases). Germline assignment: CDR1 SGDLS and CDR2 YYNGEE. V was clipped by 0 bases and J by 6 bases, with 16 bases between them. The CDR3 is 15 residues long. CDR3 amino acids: CASSVDGDAVGEQYF. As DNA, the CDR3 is TGTGCCAGCAGCGTAGACGGGGATGCAGTCGGCGAGCAGTACTTC. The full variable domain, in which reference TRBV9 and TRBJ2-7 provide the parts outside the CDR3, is DSGVTQTPKHLITATGQRVTLRCSPRSGDLSVYWYQQSLDQGLQFLIQYYNGEERAKGNILERFSAQQFPDLHSELNLSSLELGDSALYFCASSVDGDAVGEQYFGPGTRLTVT.

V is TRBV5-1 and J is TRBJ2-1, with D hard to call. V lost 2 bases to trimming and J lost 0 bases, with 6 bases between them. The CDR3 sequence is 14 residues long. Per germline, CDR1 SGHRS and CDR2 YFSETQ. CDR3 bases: TGCGCCAGCAGCTTATCGGGCTCCTACAATGAGCAGTTCTTC. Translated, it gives CASSLSGSYNEQFF. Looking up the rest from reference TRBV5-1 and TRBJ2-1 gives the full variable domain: KAGVTQTPRYLIKTRGQQVTLSCSPISGHRSVSWYQQTPGQGLQFLFEYFSETQRNKGNFPGRFSGRQFSNSRSEMNVSTLELGDSALYLCASSLSGSYNEQFFGPGTRLTVL.

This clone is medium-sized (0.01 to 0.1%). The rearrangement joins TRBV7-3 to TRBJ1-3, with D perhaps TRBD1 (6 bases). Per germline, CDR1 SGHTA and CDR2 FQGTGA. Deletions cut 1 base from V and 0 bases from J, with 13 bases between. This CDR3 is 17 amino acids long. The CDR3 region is CASSLMKTGSSGNTIYF. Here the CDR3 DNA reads TGTGCCAGCAGCTTAATGAAGACAGGAAGCTCTGGAAACACCATATATTTT.

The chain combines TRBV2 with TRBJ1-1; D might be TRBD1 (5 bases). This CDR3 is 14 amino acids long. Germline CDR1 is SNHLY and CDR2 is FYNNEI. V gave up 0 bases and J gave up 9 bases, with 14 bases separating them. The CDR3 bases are TGTGCCAGCAGTGAAGCACCGTCGCCAGGGAAAGCTTTCTTT. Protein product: CASSEAPSPGKAFF.

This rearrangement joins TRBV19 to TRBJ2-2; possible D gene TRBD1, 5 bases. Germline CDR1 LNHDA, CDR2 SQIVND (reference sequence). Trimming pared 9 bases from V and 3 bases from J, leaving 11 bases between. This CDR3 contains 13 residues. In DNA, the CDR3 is TGTGCCAGCCAGATCAGGGACACCGGGGAGCTGTTTTTT. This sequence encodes CASQIRDTGELFF. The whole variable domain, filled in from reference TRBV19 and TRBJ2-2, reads DGGITQSPKYLFRKEGQNVTLSCEQNLNHDAMYWYRQDPGQGLRLIYYSQIVNDFQKGDIAEGYSVSREKKESFPLTVTSAQKNPTAFYLCASQIRDTGELFFGEGSRLTVL.

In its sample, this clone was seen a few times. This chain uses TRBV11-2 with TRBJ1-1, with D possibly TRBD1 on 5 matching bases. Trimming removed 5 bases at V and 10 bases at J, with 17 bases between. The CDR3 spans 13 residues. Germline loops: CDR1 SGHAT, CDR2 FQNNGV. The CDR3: CASSAIPRVAAFF. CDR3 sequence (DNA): TGTGCCAGCAGCGCCATTCCCAGGGTAGCAGCTTTCTTT.

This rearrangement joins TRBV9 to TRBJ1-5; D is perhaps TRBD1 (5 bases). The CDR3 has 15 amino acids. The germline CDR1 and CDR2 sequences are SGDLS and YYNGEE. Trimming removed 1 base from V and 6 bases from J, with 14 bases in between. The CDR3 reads CASSVTGDVRQPQHF. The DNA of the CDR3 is TGTGCCAGCAGCGTAACGGGGGATGTTCGTCAGCCCCAGCATTTT.

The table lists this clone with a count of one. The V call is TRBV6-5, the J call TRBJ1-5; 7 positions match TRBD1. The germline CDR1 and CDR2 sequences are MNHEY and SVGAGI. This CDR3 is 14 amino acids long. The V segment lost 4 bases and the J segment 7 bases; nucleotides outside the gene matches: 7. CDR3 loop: CASSSLGGYQPQHF. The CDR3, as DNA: TGTGCCAGCAGTTCACTAGGGGGCTACCAGCCCCAGCATTTT.

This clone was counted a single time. The CDR3 sequence is CASSWTGVGGYTF. DNA for the CDR3: TGTGCCAGCAGTTGGACAGGGGTGGGAGGCTACACCTTC. The V and J genes are TRBV6-5 and TRBJ1-2; 9 bases agree with TRBD1. The CDR3 runs to 13 residues. Germline loops: CDR1 MNHEY, CDR2 SVGAGI. With V trimmed by 4 bases and J by 8 bases, 5 bases remained unmatched.

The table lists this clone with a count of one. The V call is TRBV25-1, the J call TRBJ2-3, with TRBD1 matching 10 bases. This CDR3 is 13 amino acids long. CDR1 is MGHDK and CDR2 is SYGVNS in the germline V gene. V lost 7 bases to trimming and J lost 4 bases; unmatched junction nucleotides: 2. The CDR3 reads CASTGQGADTQYF. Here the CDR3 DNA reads TGTGCCAGCACCGGACAGGGGGCAGATACGCAGTATTTT.

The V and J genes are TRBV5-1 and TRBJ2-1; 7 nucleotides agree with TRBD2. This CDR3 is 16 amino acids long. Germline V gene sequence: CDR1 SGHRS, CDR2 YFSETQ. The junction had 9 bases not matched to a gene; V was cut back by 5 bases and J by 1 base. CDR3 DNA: TGCGCCAGCAGTTGGAGCGGGGTCCGGTCCTACAATGAGCAGTTCTTC. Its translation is CASSWSGVRSYNEQFF.

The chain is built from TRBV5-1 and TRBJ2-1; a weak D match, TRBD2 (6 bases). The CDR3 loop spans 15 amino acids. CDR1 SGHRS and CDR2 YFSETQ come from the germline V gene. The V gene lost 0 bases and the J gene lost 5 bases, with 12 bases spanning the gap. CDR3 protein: CASSLAAGSNNEQFF. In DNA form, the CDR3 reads TGCGCCAGCAGCTTGGCCGCGGGGTCCAACAATGAGCAGTTCTTC.

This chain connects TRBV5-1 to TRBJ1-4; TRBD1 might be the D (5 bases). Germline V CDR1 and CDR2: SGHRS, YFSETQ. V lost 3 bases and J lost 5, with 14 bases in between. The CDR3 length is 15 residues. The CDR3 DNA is TGCGCCAGCAGCTCCCTTGACAGTAGAAATGAAAAACTGTTTTTT. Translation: CASSSLDSRNEKLFF.

CDR3 residues: CASRDRANQPQHF. The DNA of the CDR3 is TGTGCCAGTCGGGACAGGGCGAATCAGCCCCAGCATTTT. The chain carries TRBV6-5 and TRBJ1-5; 9 nucleotides agree with TRBD1. Germline CDR1 MNHEY, CDR2 SVGAGI. The CDR3 loop spans 13 amino acids. Trimming took 9 bases from V and 4 from J; bases not matched to a gene: 4.

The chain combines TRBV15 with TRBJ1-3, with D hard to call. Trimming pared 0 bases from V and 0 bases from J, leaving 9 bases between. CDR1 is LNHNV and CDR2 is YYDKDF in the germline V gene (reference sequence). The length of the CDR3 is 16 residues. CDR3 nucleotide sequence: TGTGCCACCAGCAGAGATTTCAGTTCCTCTGGAAACACCATATATTTT. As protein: CATSRDFSSSGNTIYF. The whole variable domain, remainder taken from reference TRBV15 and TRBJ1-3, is DAMVIQNPRYQVTQFGKPVTLSCSQTLNHNVMYWYQQKSSQAPKLLFHYYDKDFNNEADTPDNFQSRRPNTSFCFLDIRSPGLGDTAMYLCATSRDFSSSGNTIYFGEGSWLTVV.

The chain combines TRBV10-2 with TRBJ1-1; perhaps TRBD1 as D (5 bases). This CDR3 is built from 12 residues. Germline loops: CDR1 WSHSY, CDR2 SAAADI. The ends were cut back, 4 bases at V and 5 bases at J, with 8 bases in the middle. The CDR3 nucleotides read TGCGCCAGCAGTGTGGGGGGGACTGAAGCTTTCTTT. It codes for CASSVGGTEAFF.

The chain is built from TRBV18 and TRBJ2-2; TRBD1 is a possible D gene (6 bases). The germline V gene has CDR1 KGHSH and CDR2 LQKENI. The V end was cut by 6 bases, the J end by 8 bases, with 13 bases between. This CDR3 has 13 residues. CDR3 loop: CASSPLGQGELFF. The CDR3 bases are TGTGCCAGCTCCCCTTTAGGACAGGGGGAGCTGTTTTTT.

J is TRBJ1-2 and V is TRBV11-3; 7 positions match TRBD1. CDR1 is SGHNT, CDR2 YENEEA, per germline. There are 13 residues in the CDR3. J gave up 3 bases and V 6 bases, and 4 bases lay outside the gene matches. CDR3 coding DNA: TGTGCCAGCAGTTCGGGGACAGACTATGGCTACACCTTC. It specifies CASSSGTDYGYTF. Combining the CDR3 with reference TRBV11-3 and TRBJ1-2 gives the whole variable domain EAGVVQSPRYKIIEKKQPVAFWCNPISGHNTLYWYLQNLGQGPELLIRYENEEAVDDSQLPKDRFSAERLKGVDSTLKIQPAELGDSAVYLCASSSGTDYGYTFGSGTRLTVV.

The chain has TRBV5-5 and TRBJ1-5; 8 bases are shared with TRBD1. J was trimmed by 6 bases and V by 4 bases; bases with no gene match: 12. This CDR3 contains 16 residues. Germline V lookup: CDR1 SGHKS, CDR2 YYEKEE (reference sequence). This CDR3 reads CASSRVLQGAGQPQHF. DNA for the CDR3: TGTGCCAGCAGCCGTGTGCTCCAGGGGGCCGGTCAGCCCCAGCATTTT.

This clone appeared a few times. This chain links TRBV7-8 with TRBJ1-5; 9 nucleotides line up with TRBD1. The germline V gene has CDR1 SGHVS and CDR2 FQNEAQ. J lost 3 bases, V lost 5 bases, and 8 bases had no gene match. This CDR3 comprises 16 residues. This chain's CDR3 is CASSNRDRVSNQPQHF. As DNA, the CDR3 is TGTGCCAGCAGCAACCGGGACAGGGTCTCCAATCAGCCCCAGCATTTT.

The CDR3, as DNA: TGCAGTGCTAGTTCCGGCAGGGGGACCGGGGTACCCCTCCACTTT. Its translation is CSASSGRGTGVPLHF. The V call is TRBV20-1, the J call TRBJ1-6; 7 bases are shared with TRBD1. CDR1 is DFQATT and CDR2 is SNEGSKA in the germline V gene (reference sequence). V trimming: 3 bases; J trimming: 12 bases; junction bases outside the gene matches: 14. There are 15 residues in the CDR3.

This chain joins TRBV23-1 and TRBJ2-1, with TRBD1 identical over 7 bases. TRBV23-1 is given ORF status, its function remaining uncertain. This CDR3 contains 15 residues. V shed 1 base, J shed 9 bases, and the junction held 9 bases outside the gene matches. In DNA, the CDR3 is TGCGCCAGCAGTCAATTGGACAGGACGAGCGGTGAGCAGTTCTTC. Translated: CASSQLDRTSGEQFF.

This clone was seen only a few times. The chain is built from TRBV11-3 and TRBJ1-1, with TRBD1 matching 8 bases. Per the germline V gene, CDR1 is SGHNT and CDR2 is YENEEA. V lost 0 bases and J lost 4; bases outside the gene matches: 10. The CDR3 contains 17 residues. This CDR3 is CASSLEGWAGGFTEAFF. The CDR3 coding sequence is TGTGCCAGCAGCTTAGAGGGGTGGGCAGGGGGCTTCACTGAAGCTTTCTTT.